This paragraph reports one T cell receptor (beta chain). Its specificity is not known. CDR3 size: 14 residues. Germline V gene lookup returns CDR1 MNHEY and CDR2 SMNVEV (reference sequence). The sample originates from a study of cytomegalovirus exposure and HLA in healthy donors. The study's findings and limits: Judged likely to be a sequencing artifact was a cluster of highly shared sequence variants.

Primers for the PCR totalled 60 Vbeta and 13 Jbeta. Data came from immunoSEQ multiplex PCR; TCRdb stores just in-frame clones and leaves some out. Of 150,000 to 180,000 clones listed, approximately 80% are singletons. The sequenced sample was PBMCs. This sequence was found in a man aged 25 to 40 in good health and CMV-seropositive. The chain joins TRBV27 to TRBJ2-5; D is perhaps TRBD2 (6 bases). The DNA end favors TRBJ2-7, so the J call may be wrong. The CDR3 DNA reads TGTGCCAGCAGTTCGGCAGGGAGGTCCTACGAGCAGTACTTC. Protein: CASSSAGRSYEQYF.